This TCR beta chain appears in the sequencing data of a study of spatial heterogeneity in lung cancer. At the level of the study: The library had UMIs, and each TCR and UMI pair averaged more than ten raw reads.

This CDR3 is 12 amino acids long. CDR1 MDHEN and CDR2 SYDVKM come from the germline V gene. The sample's time point: sample taken at primary tumor resection. No cell sorting; template was whole RNA from tumor, lung tissue or PBMC. Individually, TCR cDNA molecules were each labelled with a unique molecular identifier. TCRdb re-called the 5' RACE reads through MiXCR, storing one row per CDR3 protein. Here the sample spans some 64,000 distinct CDR3 sequences, roughly 7.9% being singletons. A remark on this clonotype: A junction boundary mismatches the germline segment, possibly from a read error.

The source material was PBMCs, sampled at surgery. The J gene is TRBJ1-2, the V gene TRBV28; possibly TRBD1 for D (5 bases). The receptor's source is a female donor with early-stage non-small cell lung cancer. The CDR3 coding sequence is TGTGCCAGTAGTTCTGAGGGGTATGGCTACACCTTC. Protein: CASSSEGYGYTF.